The 2 T cell receptor beta chains presented below share a single source sample, sequenced in a study of identical twins. TCRdb reanalysed the 5' RACE reads using MiXCR and keeps one entry per CDR3 protein. Among hundreds of thousands of distinct CDR3 sequences listed, approximately 18% were seen once. The sample was also reused in another study, on T cells expressing NK-cell markers.

Sequencing input: PBMCs. Receptors originate from a woman in her late teens or twenties in good health.

The chain recombines TRBV12-3 or TRBV12-4 with TRBJ2-7; D is ambiguous. The ends were cut back, 6 bases at V and 9 bases at J, with 15 bases in the middle. CDR3 length equals 12 residues. CDR3 protein: CASRSEALGQYF. The CDR3, as DNA: TGTGCCAGCAGGTCTGAGGCTCTGGGGCAGTACTTC.

The table lists this clonotype with a few counts. In DNA, the CDR3 is TGTGCCTGGAGGCCAGCGCTGAACACCGGGGAGCTGTTTTTT. Amino acid sequence: CAWRPALNTGELFF. The rearrangement uses TRBV30 and TRBJ2-2; D remains ambiguous. Trimming cost V 3 bases and J 1 base, with 9 bases left between them. Germline V gives CDR1 GTSNPN, CDR2 SVGIG (reference sequence). This CDR3 spans 14 amino acids.